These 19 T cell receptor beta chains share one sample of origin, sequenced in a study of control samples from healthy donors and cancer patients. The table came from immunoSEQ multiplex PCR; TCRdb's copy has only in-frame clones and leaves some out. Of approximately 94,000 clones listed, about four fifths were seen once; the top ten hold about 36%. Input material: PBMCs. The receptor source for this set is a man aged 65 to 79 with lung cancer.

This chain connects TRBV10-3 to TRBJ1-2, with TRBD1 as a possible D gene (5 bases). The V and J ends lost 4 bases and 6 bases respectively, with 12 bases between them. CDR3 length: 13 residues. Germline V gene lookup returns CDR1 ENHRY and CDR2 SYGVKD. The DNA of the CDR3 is TGTGCCATCAGTGCGGGACGGCTCAATGGCTACACCTTC. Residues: CAISAGRLNGYTF.

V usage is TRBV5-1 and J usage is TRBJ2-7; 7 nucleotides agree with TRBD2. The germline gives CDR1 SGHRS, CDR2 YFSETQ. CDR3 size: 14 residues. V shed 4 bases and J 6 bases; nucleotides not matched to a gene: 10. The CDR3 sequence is CASSLNGGEGEQYF. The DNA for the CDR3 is TGCGCCAGCAGCCTGAATGGGGGGGAAGGCGAGCAGTACTTC.

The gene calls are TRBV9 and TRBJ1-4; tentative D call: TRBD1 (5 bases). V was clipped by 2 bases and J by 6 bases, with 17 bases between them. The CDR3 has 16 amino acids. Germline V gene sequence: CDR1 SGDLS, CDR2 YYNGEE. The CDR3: CASSVGQEGLYEKLFF. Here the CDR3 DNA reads TGTGCCAGCAGCGTCGGCCAGGAGGGGTTATATGAAAAACTGTTTTTT.

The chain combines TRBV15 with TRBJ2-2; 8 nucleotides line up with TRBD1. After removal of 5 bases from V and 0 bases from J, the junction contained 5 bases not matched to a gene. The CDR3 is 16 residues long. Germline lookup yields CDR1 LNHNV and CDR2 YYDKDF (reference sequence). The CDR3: CATSRDRPSNTGELFF. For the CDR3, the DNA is TGTGCCACCAGCCGGGACAGGCCGTCGAACACCGGGGAGCTGTTTTTT.

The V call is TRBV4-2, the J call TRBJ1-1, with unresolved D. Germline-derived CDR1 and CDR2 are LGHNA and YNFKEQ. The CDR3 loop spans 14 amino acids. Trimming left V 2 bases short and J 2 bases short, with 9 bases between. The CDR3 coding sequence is TGTGCCAGCAGCCAACGACTTACCAACACTGAAGCTTTCTTT. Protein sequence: CASSQRLTNTEAFF.

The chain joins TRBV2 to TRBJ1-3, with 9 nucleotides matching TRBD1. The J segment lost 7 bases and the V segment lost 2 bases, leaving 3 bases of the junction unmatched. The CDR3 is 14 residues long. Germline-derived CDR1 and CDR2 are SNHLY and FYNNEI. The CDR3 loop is CASSEPGTGNTIYF. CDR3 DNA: TGTGCCAGCAGTGAACCCGGGACAGGGAACACCATATATTTT.

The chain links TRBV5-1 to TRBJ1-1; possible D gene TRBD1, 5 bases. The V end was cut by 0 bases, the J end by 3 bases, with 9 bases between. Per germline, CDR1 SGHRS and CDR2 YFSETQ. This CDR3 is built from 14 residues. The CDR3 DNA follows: TGCGCCAGCAGCTTGGCCCCGGGGGACACTGAAGCTTTCTTT. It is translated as CASSLAPGDTEAFF.

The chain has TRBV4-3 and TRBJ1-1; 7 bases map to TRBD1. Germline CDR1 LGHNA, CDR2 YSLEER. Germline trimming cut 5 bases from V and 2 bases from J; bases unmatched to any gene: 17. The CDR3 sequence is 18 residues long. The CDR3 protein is CASSGFRTGDIPNTEAFF. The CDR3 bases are TGCGCCAGCAGCGGATTCCGGACAGGCGACATCCCCAACACTGAAGCTTTCTTT.

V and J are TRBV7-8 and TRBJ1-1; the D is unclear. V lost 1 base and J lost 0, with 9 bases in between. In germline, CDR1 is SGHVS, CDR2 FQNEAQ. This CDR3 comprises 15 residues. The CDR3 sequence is CASSLGHSLNTEAFF. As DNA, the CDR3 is TGTGCCAGCAGCTTAGGACATAGTTTGAACACTGAAGCTTTCTTT.

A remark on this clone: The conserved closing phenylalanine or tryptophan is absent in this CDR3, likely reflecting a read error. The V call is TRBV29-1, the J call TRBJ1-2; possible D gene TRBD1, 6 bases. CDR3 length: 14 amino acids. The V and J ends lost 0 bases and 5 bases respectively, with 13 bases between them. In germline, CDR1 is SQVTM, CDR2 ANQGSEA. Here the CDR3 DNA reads TGCAGCGTTGAAGAAAGTCTGCAGGGGTATGGCTACACCCTC. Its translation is CSVEESLQGYGYTL.

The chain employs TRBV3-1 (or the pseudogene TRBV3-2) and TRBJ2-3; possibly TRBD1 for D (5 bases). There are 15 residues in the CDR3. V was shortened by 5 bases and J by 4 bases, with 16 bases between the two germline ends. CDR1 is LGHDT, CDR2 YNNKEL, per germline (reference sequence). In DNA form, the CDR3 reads TGTGCCAGCAGCAGCCGACAGTTAAAGTCAGATACGCAGTATTTT. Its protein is CASSSRQLKSDTQYF.

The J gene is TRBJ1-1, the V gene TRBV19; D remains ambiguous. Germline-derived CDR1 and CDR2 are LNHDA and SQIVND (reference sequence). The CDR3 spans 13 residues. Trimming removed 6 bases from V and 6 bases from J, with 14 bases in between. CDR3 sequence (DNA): TGTGCCAGTAGCCTAGTACGCGGCGCTGAAGCTTTCTTT. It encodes CASSLVRGAEAFF.

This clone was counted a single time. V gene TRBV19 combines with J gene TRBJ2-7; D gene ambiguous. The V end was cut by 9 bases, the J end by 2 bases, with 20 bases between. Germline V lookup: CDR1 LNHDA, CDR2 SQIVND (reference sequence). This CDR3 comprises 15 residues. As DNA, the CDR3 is TGTGCCAGCTCCCCTTGGGTGACCAGAACCTACGAGCAGTACTTC. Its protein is CASSPWVTRTYEQYF.

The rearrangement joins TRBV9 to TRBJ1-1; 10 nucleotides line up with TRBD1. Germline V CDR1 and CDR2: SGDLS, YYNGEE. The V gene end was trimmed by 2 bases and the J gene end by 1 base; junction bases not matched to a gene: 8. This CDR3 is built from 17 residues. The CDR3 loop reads CASSVRTGGTGNTEAFF. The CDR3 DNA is TGTGCCAGCAGCGTGCGGACAGGGGGTACGGGGAACACTGAAGCTTTCTTT.

CDR3 in amino acids: CACRSPGPYGYTF. The CDR3 DNA reads TGTGCCTGTCGTTCCCCCGGGCCCTATGGCTACACCTTC. The gene calls are TRBV30 and TRBJ1-2; D remains unclear. The CDR3 spans 13 residues. Trimming stripped 6 bases from V and 4 bases from J, with 15 bases between. Germline V gene lookup returns CDR1 GTSNPN and CDR2 SVGIG (reference sequence).

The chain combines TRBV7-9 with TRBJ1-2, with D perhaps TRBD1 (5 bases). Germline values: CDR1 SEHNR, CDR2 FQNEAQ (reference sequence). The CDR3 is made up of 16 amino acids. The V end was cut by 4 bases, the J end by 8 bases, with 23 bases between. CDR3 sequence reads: CASSSGFAGRLRGYTF. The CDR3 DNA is TGTGCCAGCAGCTCAGGGTTTGCGGGCAGACTTCGGGGCTACACCTTC.

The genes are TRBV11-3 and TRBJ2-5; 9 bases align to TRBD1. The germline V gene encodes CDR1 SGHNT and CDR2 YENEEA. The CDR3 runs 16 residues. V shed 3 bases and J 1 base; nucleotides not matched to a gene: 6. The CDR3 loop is CASSLGTGSPQETQYF. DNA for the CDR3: TGTGCCAGCAGCTTGGGGACAGGGAGCCCCCAAGAGACCCAGTACTTC.

CDR3 nucleotide sequence: TGCGCCAGCAGCTACTACAGGGGCGAGGATACGCAGTATTTT. Amino acid sequence: CASSYYRGEDTQYF. The V gene is TRBV5-1, the J gene TRBJ2-3; 7 bases are shared with TRBD1. There are 14 residues in the CDR3. The germline CDR1 and CDR2 sequences are SGHRS and YFSETQ. V shed 3 bases and J 6 bases; nucleotides not matched to a gene: 7.

The DNA of the CDR3 is TGTGCCAGCAGCCAACAGGGACTAGCGGTTTACAATGAGCAGTTCTTC. This gives the protein CASSQQGLAVYNEQFF. The chain links TRBV14 to TRBJ2-1; the match to TRBD2 covers 11 bases. This CDR3 is 16 amino acids long. The V segment lost 2 bases and the J segment 4 bases; nucleotides outside the gene matches: 4. Germline V gives CDR1 SGHDN, CDR2 FVKESK.